This TCR beta chain was identified in a study of regulatory T cells in long-lasting Graves disease. Time point reported: newly diagnosed GD, antithyroid drugs for less than 3 months. Construction of the TCR library relied on RNA isolated from PBMCs. Germline V gene sequence: CDR1 DFQATT, CDR2 SNEGSKA (reference sequence). CDR3 length: 14 residues. V was cut by 6 bases and J by 2 bases, with 14 bases left in between. This clonotype was counted many times. Building the TCR beta libraries relied on iRepertoire HTBI primers, and CDR3 regions underwent Arm-PCR. Using its own MiXCR run on the multiplex PCR reads, TCRdb lists one record per CDR3 protein. Found here are 400,000 to 550,000 distinct CDR3 sequences, 16% of them singletons; the top ten hold about 10%. The same data also went into a second study, on T cells in Graves' hyperthyroidism and ophthalmopathy.

The material sequenced was peripheral blood mononuclear cells (PBMCs), taken at new diagnosis, from a patient treated with antithyroid drugs. This sequence was found in a young woman with Graves disease. J is TRBJ1-3 and V is TRBV20-1, with D perhaps matching TRBD1 (5 bases). CDR3 nucleotide sequence: TGCAGTGCCCCTGAGCCGGGGGCTGGAAACACCATATATTTT. Translated: CSAPEPGAGNTIYF.